The present T cell receptor (beta chain) was sequenced within a study of Graves' ophthalmopathy and Graves' hyperthyroidism. J gave up 3 bases and V 4 bases, and 8 bases lay outside the gene matches. The germline gives CDR1 SQVTM, CDR2 ANQGSEA. The CDR3 is 14 amino acids. This clonotype was seen ten or more times. Investigators amplified TCR beta CDR3 regions from RNA transcripts. First-round RT-PCR employed HTBI primers, with a second-round multiplex PCR after it. MiXCR was run by TCRdb on the multiplex PCR reads, yielding one entry per CDR3 protein. Seen here are about 1.2 million distinct CDR3 sequences, 35% to 45% observed once, and the top ten hold over 8.5%.

This chain joins TRBV29-1 and TRBJ2-7; the match to TRBD1 covers 8 bases. Sequencing used peripheral blood or thyroid tissue (not recorded which). The receptor was derived from an adult man with Graves' hyperthyroidism. As DNA, the CDR3 is TGCAGCGTTGGGGGAGGAGACAGGGGCTACGAGCAGTACTTC. This sequence encodes CSVGGGDRGYEQYF.